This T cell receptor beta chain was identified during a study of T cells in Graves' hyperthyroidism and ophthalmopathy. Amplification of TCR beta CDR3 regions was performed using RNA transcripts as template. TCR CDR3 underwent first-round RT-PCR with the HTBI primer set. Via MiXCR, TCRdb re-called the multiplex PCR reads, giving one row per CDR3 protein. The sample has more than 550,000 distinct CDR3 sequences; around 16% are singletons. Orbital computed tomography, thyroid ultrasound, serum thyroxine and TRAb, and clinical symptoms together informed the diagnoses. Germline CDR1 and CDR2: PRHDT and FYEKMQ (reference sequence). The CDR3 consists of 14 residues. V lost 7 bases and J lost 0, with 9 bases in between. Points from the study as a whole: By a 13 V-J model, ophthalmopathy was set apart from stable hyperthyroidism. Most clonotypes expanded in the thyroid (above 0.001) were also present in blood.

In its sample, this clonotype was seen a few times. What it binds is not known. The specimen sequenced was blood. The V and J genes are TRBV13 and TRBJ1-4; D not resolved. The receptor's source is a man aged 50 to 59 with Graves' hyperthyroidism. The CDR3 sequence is CASTSYATNEKLFF. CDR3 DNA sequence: TGTGCCAGCACCTCTTATGCAACTAATGAAAAACTGTTTTTT. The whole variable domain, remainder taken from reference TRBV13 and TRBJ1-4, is AAGVIQSPRHLIKEKRETATLKCYPIPRHDTVYWYQQGPGQDPQFLISFYEKMQSDKGSIPDRFSAQQFSDYHSELNMSSLELGDSALYFCASTSYATNEKLFFGSGTQLSVL.